This is a list of T cell receptor beta chains from one sample in a study of blood T cells in healthy people across ages. TCRdb called the 5' RACE reads again in MiXCR, with one record for every CDR3 protein. The data show 550,000 to 650,000 distinct CDR3 sequences, with 25% to 35% seen just once and approximately 3.7% held by the top ten. These data are also associated with another study on T cells of mothers and their children.

Sequenced: blood. The receptors were sampled from a boy aged 2-15 years in good health. CDR3s include the opening cysteine and the closing phenylalanine or tryptophan. Fields, in order: J gene, D gene, clone size, V gene, CDR3 DNA, CDR3 protein. The D gene is left open where the match is weak. Rows may omit the clone size; those that give it use once, few, many or a size class.

TRBJ1-1 | - | - | TRBV7-3 | TGTGCCAGCAGCTTGTATGCAGGCCCGGACACTGAAGCTTTCTTT | CASSLYAGPDTEAFF
TRBJ2-1 | TRBD2 | few | TRBV24-1 | TGTGCCACCAGTGATCAACCGGGACTAGCGGGAGCCGGTGAGCAGTTCTTC | CATSDQPGLAGAGEQFF
TRBJ2-5 | - | - | TRBV5-1 | TGCGCCAGCAGCTCACCCCGGGACACTTTTCATAAAGAGACCCAGTACTTC | CASSSPRDTFHKETQYF
TRBJ2-3 | TRBD2 | few | TRBV3-1 | TGTGCCAGCAGCGAGCCGACTAGCGGGGGCCCAGATACGCAGTATTTT | CASSEPTSGGPDTQYF
TRBJ2-1 | TRBD2 | - | TRBV24-1 | TGTGCCACCAGTGATCCTCTAGCGGGGGCGGGTGAGCAGTTCTTC | CATSDPLAGAGEQFF
TRBJ2-7 | - | few | TRBV5-8 | TGTGCCAGCAGCTCCCTCCGTCTGGGGCAACCCTACGAGCAGTACTTC | CASSSLRLGQPYEQYF
TRBJ2-3 | - | few | TRBV20-1 | TGCAGTGCTAGAGCACCAGGGGAGGACACAGATACGCAGTATTTT | CSARAPGEDTDTQYF
TRBJ1-2 | - | - | TRBV2 | TGTGCCAGCAGCGGGACACGGGCCATGAACTATGGCTACACCTTC | CASSGTRAMNYGYTF
TRBJ2-1 | TRBD2 | few | TRBV10-3 | TGTGCCATCAGTGAAGGCGGGAGGGATAAGGAGCAGTTCTTC | CAISEGGRDKEQFF
TRBJ2-1 | - | - | TRBV5-1 | TGCGGCAGCAGCTTGGCGATCCGGGAGAGAAGCTCCTACAATGAGCAGTTCTTC | CGSSLAIRERSSYNEQFF
TRBJ2-7 | - | few | TRBV4-3 | TGCGCCAGCAGCCAAGATCAGCACAGCGCCGCCTACGAGCAGTACTTC | CASSQDQHSAAYEQYF
TRBJ2-6 | - | few | TRBV6-1 | TGTGCCAGCAGTGAACTCTCTGGGGCCAACGTCCTGACTTTC | CASSELSGANVLTF
TRBJ1-2 | - | - | TRBV12-3/TRBV12-4 | TGTGCCAGCTCCGGGACAAGCCCTTATGGCTACACCTTC | CASSGTSPYGYTF